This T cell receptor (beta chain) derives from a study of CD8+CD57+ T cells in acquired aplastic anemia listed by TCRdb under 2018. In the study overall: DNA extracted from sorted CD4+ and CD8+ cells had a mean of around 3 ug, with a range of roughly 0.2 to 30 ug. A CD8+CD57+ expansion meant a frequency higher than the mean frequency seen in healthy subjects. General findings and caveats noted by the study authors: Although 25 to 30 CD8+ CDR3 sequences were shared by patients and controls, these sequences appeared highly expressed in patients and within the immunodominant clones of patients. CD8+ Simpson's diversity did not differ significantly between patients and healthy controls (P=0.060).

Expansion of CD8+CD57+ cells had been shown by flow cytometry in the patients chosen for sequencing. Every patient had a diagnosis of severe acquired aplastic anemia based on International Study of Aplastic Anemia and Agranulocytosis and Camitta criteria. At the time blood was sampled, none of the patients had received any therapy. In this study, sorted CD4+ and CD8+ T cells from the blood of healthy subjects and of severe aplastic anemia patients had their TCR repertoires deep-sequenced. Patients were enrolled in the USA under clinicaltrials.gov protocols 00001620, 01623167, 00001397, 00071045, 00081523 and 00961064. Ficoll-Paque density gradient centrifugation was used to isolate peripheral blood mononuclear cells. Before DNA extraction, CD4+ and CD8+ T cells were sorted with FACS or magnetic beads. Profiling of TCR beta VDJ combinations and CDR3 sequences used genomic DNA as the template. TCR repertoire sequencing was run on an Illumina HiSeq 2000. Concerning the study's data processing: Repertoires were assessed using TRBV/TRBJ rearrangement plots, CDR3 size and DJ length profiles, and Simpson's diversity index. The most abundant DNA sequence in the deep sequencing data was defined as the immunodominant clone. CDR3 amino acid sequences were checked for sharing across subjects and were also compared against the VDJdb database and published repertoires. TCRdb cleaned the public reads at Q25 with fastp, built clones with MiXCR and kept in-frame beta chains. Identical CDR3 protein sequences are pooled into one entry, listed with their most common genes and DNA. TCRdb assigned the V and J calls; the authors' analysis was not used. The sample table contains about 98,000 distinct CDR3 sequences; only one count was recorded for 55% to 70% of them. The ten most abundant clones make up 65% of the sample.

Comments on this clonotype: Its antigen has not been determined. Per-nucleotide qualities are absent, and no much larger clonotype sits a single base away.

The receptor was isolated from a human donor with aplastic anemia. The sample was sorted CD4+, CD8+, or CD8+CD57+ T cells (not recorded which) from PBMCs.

CDR3 region: CASSLKGTEVYEQYF. The nucleotides read TGTGCCAGCAGCTTAAAAGGGACAGAAGTTTACGAGCAGTACTTC. In this chain, TRBV7-9 is recombined with TRBJ2-7, with 7 junctional bases fitting TRBD1. The CDR1 and CDR2 encoded by the germline V gene (reference sequence) are SEHNR and FQNEAQ. Including cysteine and phenylalanine, the CDR3 has 15 amino acids. The read is trimmed to its CDR3 DNA, 45 bases read in frame from base 1. The germline V and J ends show losses of 2 bases and 4 bases respectively, and no gene match explains 8 bases of the junction.